This is a list of T cell receptor beta chains from one sample in a study of blood T cell repertoires in COVID-19. This table comes from immunoSEQ multiplex PCR, and its TCRdb copy is limited to in-frame clones, with some not included. The top ten hold less than 6.5% of the sample, which has 70,000 or so clones, about nine tenths seen once. Source material: peripheral blood. Receptors were obtained from a young woman with acute or convalescent COVID-19. Both conserved end residues are part of each CDR3. The D gene is left open where the match is weak. The listing skips clone size in some rows; elsewhere it reads once, few, many or a size class.

v_gene,d_gene,j_gene,abundance,CDR3aa,CDR3nt
TRBV4-2,.,TRBJ1-2,.,CASSQDAREVPYGYTF,TGTGCCAGCAGCCAAGATGCACGGGAGGTCCCCTATGGCTACACCTTC
TRBV2,.,TRBJ2-1,.,CASTERGSGREQFF,TGTGCCAGCACGGAGCGCGGGTCCGGGCGTGAGCAGTTCTTC
TRBV12-3/TRBV12-4,.,TRBJ2-3,.,CASSFSTPGTQYF,TGTGCCAGCAGTTTCTCAACACCTGGTACGCAGTATTTT
TRBV6-5,TRBD1,TRBJ1-1,.,CARCGQGRRNTEAFF,TGTGCCAGGTGTGGACAGGGTCGTAGGAACACTGAAGCTTTCTTT
TRBV7-9,TRBD1,TRBJ1-2,.,CASRGTANYGYTF,TGTGCCAGCAGGGGGACAGCGAACTATGGCTACACCTTC
TRBV15,TRBD1,TRBJ1-1,few,CATSRVTGGDTEAFF,TGTGCCACCAGCAGAGTAACAGGGGGAGACACTGAAGCTTTCTTT
TRBV18,TRBD2,TRBJ2-5,.,CASSPGGGSWPQETQYF,TGTGCCAGCTCACCAGGCGGCGGGAGTTGGCCACAAGAGACCCAGTACTTC
TRBV3-1/TRBV3-2,.,TRBJ2-7,.,CASSQRSTRSKSYEQYF,TGTGCCAGCAGCCAACGTTCGACGAGGTCGAAATCCTACGAGCAGTACTTC
TRBV7-7,.,TRBJ2-5,.,CASRPRETQYF,TGTGCCAGCAGGCCCAGGGAGACCCAGTACTTC
TRBV18,TRBD2,TRBJ2-1,.,CASSPPGLAENEQFF,TGTGCCAGCTCACCCCCGGGACTAGCGGAGAATGAGCAGTTCTTC
TRBV28,.,TRBJ2-4,.,CASSFPGVSGIQYF,TGTGCCAGCAGTTTTCCCGGGGTATCAGGCATTCAGTACTTC
TRBV5-1,.,TRBJ2-1,.,CASSLGGGSYNEQFF,TGCGCCAGCAGCCTCGGGGGTGGGTCCTACAATGAGCAGTTCTTC
TRBV7-9,.,TRBJ1-5,few,CASSPGNQPQHF,TGTGCCAGCAGCCCAGGGAATCAGCCCCAGCATTTT
TRBV7-2,TRBD2,TRBJ2-1,.,CASRPPPSGRTDEQFF,TGTGCCAGCAGACCCCCCCCTAGCGGGAGGACGGATGAGCAGTTCTTC
TRBV11-2,.,TRBJ1-1,.,CASSMRAAINTEAFF,TGTGCCAGCAGCATGAGGGCAGCGATAAACACTGAAGCTTTCTTT
TRBV29-1,.,TRBJ1-1,.,CSVAGAPDTEAFF,TGCAGCGTCGCAGGGGCCCCTGACACTGAAGCTTTCTTT
TRBV6-5,TRBD1,TRBJ1-5,once,CASSVDRGGNQPQHF,TGTGCCAGCAGCGTTGACAGGGGAGGCAATCAGCCCCAGCATTTT
TRBV28,TRBD2,TRBJ2-5,.,CASSLPGGQETQYF,TGTGCCAGCAGTTTACCCGGGGGGCAAGAGACCCAGTACTTC
TRBV4-1,TRBD1,TRBJ1-1,.,CASSQATGVLDTEAFF,TGCGCCAGCAGCCAAGCTACAGGGGTTCTCGACACTGAAGCTTTCTTT
TRBV9,TRBD1,TRBJ1-2,.,CASSIRTGANYGYTF,TGTGCCAGCAGCATTAGGACAGGAGCTAACTATGGCTACACCTTC
TRBV5-1,TRBD2,TRBJ2-7,.,CASSLGPKTSGGTIPDEQYF,TGCGCCAGCAGCTTGGGGCCCAAGACTAGCGGGGGGACCATTCCTGACGAGCAGTACTTC
TRBV19,.,TRBJ2-7,.,CASRSEGAYEQYF,TGTGCCAGTAGGAGCGAGGGGGCCTACGAGCAGTACTTC
TRBV29-1,TRBD2,TRBJ2-7,.,CSVSGGGAYEQYF,TGCAGCGTCTCGGGCGGGGGGGCGTACGAGCAGTACTTC
TRBV5-1,TRBD1,TRBJ1-5,.,CASQNGDSRYQPQHF,TGCGCCAGCCAAAACGGGGACAGTAGGTATCAGCCCCAGCATTTT
TRBV4-3,TRBD1,TRBJ2-5,.,CASSQGLKSSGQGRETQYF,TGCGCCAGCAGCCAAGGCCTAAAGAGCTCGGGACAGGGTAGAGAGACCCAGTACTTC
TRBV5-4,TRBD2,TRBJ2-1,.,CASSRELAGGYNEQFF,TGTGCCAGCAGCCGAGAACTAGCGGGGGGGTACAATGAGCAGTTCTTC
TRBV10-3,TRBD2,TRBJ2-7,.,CAISAGLADRLQQYF,TGTGCCATCAGTGCAGGACTAGCGGATCGTCTGCAGCAGTACTTC
TRBV6-5,TRBD1,TRBJ2-1,.,CATTTRTGGIWEQFF,TGTGCCACCACGACGAGGACAGGAGGCATCTGGGAGCAGTTCTTC
TRBV28,.,TRBJ1-6,.,CASRGSVNNSPLHF,TGTGCCAGCCGGGGGTCAGTAAATAATTCACCCCTCCACTTT
TRBV2,.,TRBJ2-7,once,CASSPGIYEQYF,TGTGCCAGCAGTCCAGGGATCTACGAGCAGTACTTC
TRBV6-2/TRBV6-3,TRBD2,TRBJ2-7,.,CASSPTSGRLYEQYF,TGTGCCAGCAGTCCGACTAGCGGGAGATTATACGAGCAGTACTTC
TRBV29-1,.,TRBJ1-1,.,CSVEGGHEAFF,TGCAGCGTTGAAGGGGGCCATGAAGCTTTCTTT
TRBV7-9,.,TRBJ1-2,.,CATTGTGEPGYTF,TGTGCCACCACCGGGACGGGGGAACCCGGCTACACCTTC
TRBV30,TRBD1,TRBJ2-5,.,CAWSKSGTGSWETQYF,TGTGCCTGGAGTAAGTCCGGGACAGGGTCTTGGGAGACCCAGTACTTC
TRBV29-1,.,TRBJ2-7,.,CSVRAGYEQYF,TGCAGCGTGCGGGCGGGGTACGAGCAGTACTTC
TRBV2,TRBD2,TRBJ2-1,.,CASRGDWAGGRKGGNEQFF,TGTGCCAGCAGAGGCGACTGGGCGGGGGGACGCAAGGGAGGGAATGAGCAGTTCTTC
TRBV2,TRBD2,TRBJ2-5,.,CASSVRLAGAGETQYF,TGTGCCAGCAGTGTCCGACTAGCGGGGGCCGGGGAGACCCAGTACTTC
TRBV2,.,TRBJ2-2,.,CASSATGPLYIGGELFF,TGTGCCAGCAGCGCTACAGGGCCATTATATATCGGAGGGGAGCTGTTTTTT
TRBV6-1,TRBD1,TRBJ2-5,.,CASSDRGETQYF,TGTGCCAGCAGTGACAGGGGGGAGACCCAGTACTTC
TRBV4-1,TRBD1,TRBJ1-2,.,CASSQDRGRGQGGYTF,TGCGCCAGCAGCCAAGATAGAGGCAGGGGGCAAGGTGGCTACACCTTC
TRBV5-4,TRBD2,TRBJ2-5,.,CASRTGGGEQETQYF,TGTGCCAGCCGGACCGGGGGGGGTGAGCAAGAGACCCAGTACTTC
TRBV4-2,TRBD2,TRBJ2-4,.,CASSQDSSGRAKNIQYF,TGTGCCAGCAGCCAAGATTCGAGCGGGAGGGCCAAAAACATTCAGTACTTC
TRBV19,.,TRBJ1-3,.,CASSKRINSGNTIYF,TGTGCCAGTAGTAAGCGCATAAACTCTGGAAACACCATATATTTT
TRBV11-2,TRBD1,TRBJ1-4,.,CASTATGNEKLFF,TGTGCCAGCACCGCGACAGGGAATGAAAAACTGTTTTTT
TRBV18,TRBD1,TRBJ1-1,.,CASSPIVGQGGEAFF,TGTGCCAGCTCACCAATCGTTGGACAGGGAGGGGAAGCTTTCTTT
TRBV5-1,.,TRBJ2-3,.,CASSLEPTDTQYF,TGCGCCAGCAGCTTAGAGCCCACAGATACGCAGTATTTT
TRBV6-6,.,TRBJ1-1,.,CASTSLGQTEAFF,TGTGCCAGCACCTCCCTCGGACAGACCGAAGCTTTCTTT
TRBV5-1,.,TRBJ2-7,.,CASSLGGSTYEQYF,TGCGCCAGCAGCTTGGGAGGGTCTACCTACGAGCAGTACTTC
TRBV6-5,TRBD1,TRBJ1-5,few,CASSRGTNQPQHF,TGTGCCAGCAGCAGGGGGACCAATCAGCCCCAGCATTTT
TRBV28,TRBD1,TRBJ2-7,once,CASNPPGQGYEQYF,TGTGCCAGCAACCCTCCGGGACAGGGCTACGAGCAGTACTTC
TRBV7-9,.,TRBJ1-5,.,CASSLGSEGPQHF,TGTGCCAGCAGCTTAGGGTCGGAGGGGCCCCAGCATTTT
TRBV9,TRBD1,TRBJ1-2,.,CASSANSGQGLGGYTF,TGTGCCAGCAGCGCGAATTCGGGACAGGGCTTGGGCGGCTACACCTTC
TRBV19,TRBD2,TRBJ2-1,.,CASRSVREGLGNEQFF,TGTGCCAGTAGGTCGGTACGGGAGGGCCTCGGCAATGAGCAGTTCTTC
TRBV10-3,.,TRBJ1-1,once,CAIRGGGDTEAFF,TGTGCCATCAGGGGAGGAGGGGACACTGAAGCTTTCTTT
TRBV24-1,.,TRBJ2-1,.,CATSDQGYEQFF,TGTGCCACCAGTGATCAGGGGTATGAGCAGTTCTTC
TRBV6-5,TRBD1,TRBJ1-1,.,CASKRDRAGTEAFF,TGTGCCAGCAAGAGGGACAGGGCGGGTACTGAAGCTTTCTTT
TRBV28,TRBD1,TRBJ1-4,.,CASSVQGLTNEKLFF,TGTGCCAGCAGTGTACAGGGGTTGACTAATGAAAAACTGTTTTTT
TRBV5-4,.,TRBJ2-3,.,CASSLEPGLNTQYF,TGTGCCAGCAGCTTGGAGCCCGGTTTGAATACGCAGTATTTT
TRBV2,TRBD2,TRBJ2-3,few,CASSEDGFSGRAGRDTQYF,TGTGCCAGCAGTGAAGATGGGTTTAGCGGGAGGGCCGGTCGGGATACGCAGTATTTT
TRBV5-4,.,TRBJ2-5,.,CASSFLPRETQYF,TGTGCCAGCAGCTTCCTCCCTAGGGAGACCCAGTACTTC